The present entry profiles one T cell receptor (beta chain) with its context. The antigen remains undetermined. V lost 1 base and J 3 bases, leaving 15 bases between the germline ends. Germline CDR1 and CDR2: SGHTA and FQGNSA. The CDR3 extends over 16 amino acids. Full-length variable regions came from constant-region reverse primers plus semi-nested Nested Universal Primer A PCR. One entry per CDR3 protein, called by TCRdb with MiXCR from the 5' RACE reads. The sample consists of just over 60,000 distinct CDR3 sequences, approximately 31% of them appearing once. Study-level points and caveats: Tumor Tregs overlapped most with tumor, then blood, naive CD4+ cells. Tumor memory CD4+ T cell TCR gene usage was found to cluster with blood and lymph node memory CD4+ cells and with lymph node naive CD4+ cells.

Naive CD4+ cells had CD25+ Tregs removed. This clonotype was obtained from a female donor with breast cancer. V gene TRBV7-2 combines with J gene TRBJ1-1, with a possible D match to TRBD1 (5 bases). Input material: tumor-infiltrating naive CD4+ T cells sorted from the breast tumor. This sample's subset: naive CD4+ T cells, CD4+CD45RA+CD25-. CDR3 sequence: CASSLGLGTAYTEAFF. The CDR3 DNA reads as TGTGCCAGCAGCTTAGGGCTGGGGACGGCCTACACTGAAGCTTTCTTT. The variable domain in full, completed from reference TRBV7-2 and TRBJ1-1, reads GAGVSQSPSNKVTEKGKDVELRCDPISGHTALYWYRQSLGQGLEFLIYFQGNSAPDKSGLPSDRFSAERTGGSVSTLTIQRTQQEDSAVYLCASSLGLGTAYTEAFFGQGTRLTVV.